Listed below are T cell receptor beta chains from one sample, sequenced in a study of blood T cell repertoires in COVID-19. TCRdb's table, derived via immunoSEQ multiplex PCR, lists solely in-frame clones and lacks some. In the table there are tens of thousands of clones, 90% of which are singletons. The specimen was peripheral blood. These receptors all stem from a human donor in a cohort sampled during active COVID-19. CDR3s include the opening cysteine and the closing phenylalanine or tryptophan. A D gene is named only where the DNA matches it firmly. A clone size is listed for some rows: how often the clone was seen (once, few, many), or a class if it is expanded.

>-|TRBV15|TRBJ1-1|15|TRBD1
CATSRDIQGITEAFF
TGTGCCACCAGCAGAGACATACAGGGGATAACTGAAGCTTTCTTT
>once|TRBV11-2|TRBJ2-2|19|TRBD2
CASSLAFVRTSKDTGELFF
TGTGCCAGCAGCTTAGCCTTCGTCCGGACTAGCAAGGACACCGGGGAGCTGTTTTTT
>-|TRBV5-4|TRBJ1-2|14|TRBD1
CASSLDGTGWSYTF
TGTGCCAGCAGCTTGGATGGGACAGGGTGGAGCTACACCTTC
>once|TRBV10-1|TRBJ2-3|12|-
CASSPGTDTQYF
TGCGCCAGCAGTCCTGGCACAGATACGCAGTATTTT
>-|TRBV5-4|TRBJ2-2|16|TRBD2
CASSYFGGANTGELFF
TGTGCCAGCAGCTATTTCGGGGGGGCGAACACCGGGGAGCTGTTTTTT
>-|TRBV12-3/TRBV12-4|TRBJ1-1|13|-
CASSLSGVDEAFF
TGTGCCAGCAGTTTGTCAGGGGTAGATGAAGCTTTCTTT
>-|TRBV11-3|TRBJ2-1|13|TRBD2
CASSLTRTSETFF
TGTGCCAGCAGCTTAACCAGGACTAGCGAGACGTTCTTC
>-|TRBV6-1|TRBJ1-5|19|TRBD1
CASSGLSGTGVPKDQPQHF
TGTGCCAGCAGTGGGCTTTCCGGGACAGGGGTCCCTAAAGATCAGCCCCAGCATTTT
>-|TRBV28|TRBJ2-3|16|TRBD1
CAIFPGGGESTDTQYF
TGTGCCATTTTCCCAGGGGGCGGAGAAAGCACAGATACGCAGTATTTT
>once|TRBV6-6|TRBJ2-2|13|-
CASKNRDTGELFF
TGTGCCAGCAAAAACAGGGACACCGGGGAGCTGTTTTTT
>-|TRBV4-2|TRBJ1-6|14|-
CASSQDILRGPLHF
TGTGCCAGCAGCCAAGATATCTTGCGGGGACCCCTCCACTTT
>-|TRBV15|TRBJ2-3|15|TRBD1
CATSRDRDSTDTQYF
TGTGCCACCAGCAGGGACAGGGACAGCACAGATACGCAGTATTTT
>once|TRBV4-3|TRBJ2-3|17|-
CASSQSGPDSYTDTQYF
TGCGCCAGCAGCCAGTCAGGGCCGGATTCCTACACAGATACGCAGTATTTT
>-|TRBV27|TRBJ1-6|14|-
CASSFSGGRSPLHF
TGTGCCAGCAGTTTTTCGGGGGGCAGGTCACCCCTCCACTTT
>-|TRBV23-1|TRBJ2-5|14|-
CASTPGSRGETQYF
TGCGCCAGCACCCCCGGGAGTCGGGGAGAGACCCAGTACTTC
>once|TRBV2|TRBJ2-1|11|TRBD2
CATGGDNEQFF
TGTGCCACGGGAGGGGACAATGAGCAGTTCTTC
>-|TRBV5-4|TRBJ2-5|16|-
CASSEGAGTGVVDQYF
TGTGCCAGCAGCGAGGGGGCCGGGACGGGGGTAGTGGACCAGTACTTC
>-|TRBV11-2|TRBJ1-1|14|-
CASSLVQGATEAFF
TGTGCCAGCAGCTTAGTTCAGGGTGCGACTGAAGCTTTCTTT
>-|TRBV6-4|TRBJ2-6|15|-
CASSEGGSGANVLTF
TGTGCCAGCAGTGAGGGGGGCTCTGGGGCCAACGTCCTGACTTTC
>-|TRBV30|TRBJ2-7|15|-
CAWSLGVGSGYEQYF
TGTGCCTGGAGTCTAGGGGTAGGTAGCGGCTACGAGCAGTACTTC
>-|TRBV5-6|TRBJ1-2|15|-
CASSEVGGAYYGYTF
TGTGCCAGCAGCGAAGTCGGGGGGGCTTACTATGGCTACACCTTC
>-|TRBV27|TRBJ1-5|13|-
CASSSTVGGTQHF
TGTGCCAGCAGTTCTACCGTGGGGGGGACCCAGCATTTT